What follows is one T cell receptor (beta chain) and its context. There are 15 residues in the CDR3. V lost 2 bases to trimming and J lost 2 bases; unmatched junction nucleotides: 4. CDR1 is SGHRS and CDR2 is YFSETQ in the germline V gene. The PCR contained 60 Vbeta and 13 Jbeta primers. Here immunoSEQ multiplex PCR was the method, and the copy in TCRdb shows in-frame clones only, minus some. Of fewer than 120,000 clones listed, 70% to 85% are singletons. The data are from a study of cytomegalovirus exposure and HLA in healthy donors. The sequenced sample consisted of PBMCs. The TCR originated in a young man in good health and CMV-seropositive. The rearrangement links TRBV5-1 to TRBJ2-7; 10 bases agree with TRBD1. The CDR3 nucleotides are TGCGCCAGCAGCTTCGGACAGGGGGGCGCCTACGAGCAGTACTTC. Protein: CASSFGQGGAYEQYF.